This T cell receptor beta chain was profiled in a study of blood T cell repertoires in COVID-19 (dated by TCRdb to the early 2020s). About the study as a whole: Samples covering the acute and convalescent phases of COVID-19 were provided by collaborators in the United States, Italy and Spain. The prospective study material was composed of cDNA or gDNA derived from T cells, B-cell-depleted T cells, or PBMCs. The dataset comprised deeply sampled blood TCRbeta repertoires from subjects exposed to, actively infected with, or recovered from COVID-19. The repertoires were made available in a free public database intended to serve as a resource for research on the immune response to SARS-CoV-2. The samples were drawn from the first 160 participants of the ongoing ImmuneRACE study and from 1,254 subjects provided by 6 global collaborators. The sample metadata nearly always contained a de-identified subject ID, COVID-19 status, age in years and sex. Where available, HLA class I and class II types were taken from metadata supplied by the sample provider and were not determined by assay-based typing. The research as a whole found: The quantity of clinical and demographic metadata differed by source and by participant and was supplied without curation.

The collaborating institutions used their own protocols to collect whole blood in K2EDTA tubes. Collaborator samples were shipped for TCRbeta analysis as frozen whole blood, isolated PBMCs, or DNA extracted from either sample type. As concerns this clone: Which antigen it targets is not known. No base quality values were provided; no much bigger clone lies one nucleotide off.

TCRbeta CDR3 regions were amplified from genomic DNA by means of the immunoSEQ Assay, a bias-controlled multiplex PCR. On the authors' methods: The number of nucleated cells in each sample was estimated from the amplification of reference gene primers within the assay. To quantify the absolute abundance of each unique TCRbeta CDR3 rearrangement, sequence reads were collapsed and filtered. Productive Simpson clonality was computed per sample as the square root of Simpson's diversity index over productive rearrangements. TCRdb limited this immuneACCESS table to in-frame rearrangements with V and J called. A share of clones is missing; checked studies link under half to unresolved V genes, and the rest is unexplained. V and J calls and clone size are given by that table; D and trimming were obtained from the DNA. The sample contains more than 95,000 clones, 82% of them found a single time. The top ten clonotypes cover about 8% of the sample.

This receptor was identified in a man between 65 and 79 years old with active or convalescent COVID-19. What was sequenced was peripheral blood.

The DNA is as follows: TGTGCCAGCAGCTTAGATAGTTCAGGGGTCACTGAAGCTTTCTTT. Its amino acids are CASSLDSSGVTEAFF. The V and J segments used are TRBV11-3 and TRBJ1-1; D gene: possibly TRBD1, on 6 matching bases. Including the terminal cysteine and phenylalanine, the CDR3 comprises 15 residues. Just the 45-base CDR3 DNA is kept, in frame starting at base 1. V loses 0 bases of germline sequence and J loses 4 bases, and the interval between the two ends is 12 bases. Looking up the germline V gene yields CDR1 SGHNT and CDR2 YENEEA.